The entry below describes one T cell receptor (beta chain). It was with 60 Vbeta and 13 Jbeta primers that the PCR ran. Produced via immunoSEQ multiplex PCR; TCRdb's table is partial and in-frame only. The table has about 140,000 clones, around 81% seen once; the top ten hold approximately 6.2%. The data derive from a study of cytomegalovirus exposure and HLA in healthy donors. Germline CDR1 is MNHNS and CDR2 is SASEGT. The trim removed 6 bases at V and 4 bases at J, leaving 7 bases unmatched. The CDR3 totals 15 residues. Sequencing was carried out using PBMCs. The chain is built from TRBV6-1 and TRBJ2-7; TRBD2 matches at 12 bases. The TCR comes from a man between 40 and 49 years old in good health and CMV-seropositive. The CDR3 spells CASRDGLAGPYEQYF. CDR3 in DNA: TGTGCCAGCAGAGACGGACTAGCGGGACCGTACGAGCAGTACTTC.